The source of this T cell receptor beta chain is a study of shared clonotypes between healthy human individuals (dated by TCRdb to about 2020). In terms of the full investigation: Two women and a few men aged 18 to 49 years were included in the cohort. For each donor, three plates each were used for CD4 naive and CD4 memory, two plates were used for CD8 naive, and one plate was used for CD8 memory. Blood TCR repertoires of five healthy adults were deeply sequenced to estimate repertoire size and the extent of clonotype sharing between individuals. To increase sequencing depth and limit assay-specific biases, TCR repertoire library preparation and sequencing were carried out by different laboratories using diverse techniques. Leukapheresis yielded between about 0.85 and 10 billion PBMCs per donor.

The donors were healthy, HIV-negative adults who had no recently reported acute infections or vaccinations. Only Caucasian adults living in Nashville, Tennessee, USA were represented among the donors. Magnetic negative selection was used to enrich CD4+ T cells, after which naive cells were positively selected on CD45RA and the negative fraction became the memory subset. Blood was obtained by leukapheresis, after which PBMCs were separated by Ficoll-Histopaque density gradient centrifugation and cryopreserved in liquid nitrogen vapor phase. Purity and quantity of every magnetically sorted T cell population were checked by analytical flow cytometry. Each sorted fraction had its genomic DNA isolated and then quantified by UV absorbance on a Nanodrop 2000c. With regard to this clone: The specificity of this receptor is unknown. No quality values exist for individual bases; no much larger clone is one base distant.

Summary of the overall study and its limitations: Rarefaction of sorted-subset datasets indicated incomplete sequencing despite the large sequencing depth. Naive subsets generally had larger estimated clonotype richness than memory subsets. Sampling was restricted to blood, and TCR repertoires in tissue are likely to differ from TCR repertoires in blood. Compared with non-shared clonotypes, the clonotypes found in all four sorted-subset donors had higher generation probabilities. When four donors were compared, the shared fraction of clonotypes was around 5.1% for naive CD4, approximately 3.5% for naive CD8, 2% to 2.5% for memory CD4, and approximately 0.4% for memory CD8. The small number of donors limited the genetic and exposure-history diversity represented. Pairwise subsampling led to the expectation that sequencing depth would affect the degree of clonotype sharing among donors.

Inclusive of the bounding cysteine and phenylalanine, the CDR3 is 16 residues long. Left in the record is the CDR3 DNA by itself, 48 bases read in frame from the first base. Via the germline V gene, CDR1 is MNHNS and CDR2 SASEGT. Germline trimming: 4 bases from V, 9 bases from J; junction bases outside gene matches: 7. TCR CDR3 regions were amplified from genomic DNA by multiplex PCR using the deep immunoSEQ assay. Extracted genomic DNA from each cell subset was spread evenly across all wells of several immunoSEQ 96-well plates, with each plate serving as a replicate. For sorted subsets, roughly 200 ng of genomic DNA, equivalent to roughly 33,000 T cell genomes, went into each replicate PCR. Purified libraries were measured with a Qubit 3.0 fluorometer, size-checked on a Bioanalyzer 2100, and measured again with the KAPA Library Quantification kit. Each immunoSEQ 96-well plate was sequenced on its own single-read 150-cycle Illumina NextSeq 550 flow cell. The authors' pipeline ran thus. Because only junctional sequences without quality scores were contained in the immunoSEQ output, filtering matching that applied to full-length reads could not be performed. Sequences were annotated with PyIR, a Python wrapper for IgBLAST v1.9, and V/J genes and CDR3 were assigned using IMGT germline references. Reads were filtered out if the reads had weak V/J assignments (E-value above 1e-6), no CDR3, stop codons, out-of-frame junctions, or ambiguous translated residues. A V3J clonotype was defined by an identical inferred V gene, J gene, and CDR3 amino acid sequence. Percentage overlap between repertoires was calculated by dividing the number of shared unique clonotypes by the size of the smaller repertoire. RTK rarefaction, the Chao1 estimator, and Recon v2.1 estimates of unobserved clonotypes were used to assess repertoire richness. Generation probabilities were computed with OLGA for all TCRbeta clonotypes obtained by the gDNA method from four donors. Sourced from immuneACCESS, this table was stored by TCRdb with only in-frame sequences that have V and J called. A share of the clones is absent; for the studies checked, an unresolved V gene accounts for under half, and the remainder has no known explanation. That table supplies the V and J calls and clone size; D and trimming were determined from the DNA. For this sample there are 850,000 to 1,200,000 clones; more than 65% appear just once. Jointly, the top ten make up roughly 1.5% of the sample.

The specimen sequenced was memory CD4+ T cells sorted from blood. The cell subset or site label on this specimen signifies: CD45RA-negative fraction. The chain uses TRBV6-1 and TRBJ2-3; TRBD2 agrees with 16 junctional bases. The receptor comes from a man between 18 and 29 years old in good health. The nucleotide sequence is TGTGCCAGCAGTGCTACCGGGACTAGCGGGAGGGGGACGCAGTATTTT. This yields the protein CASSATGTSGRGTQYF.